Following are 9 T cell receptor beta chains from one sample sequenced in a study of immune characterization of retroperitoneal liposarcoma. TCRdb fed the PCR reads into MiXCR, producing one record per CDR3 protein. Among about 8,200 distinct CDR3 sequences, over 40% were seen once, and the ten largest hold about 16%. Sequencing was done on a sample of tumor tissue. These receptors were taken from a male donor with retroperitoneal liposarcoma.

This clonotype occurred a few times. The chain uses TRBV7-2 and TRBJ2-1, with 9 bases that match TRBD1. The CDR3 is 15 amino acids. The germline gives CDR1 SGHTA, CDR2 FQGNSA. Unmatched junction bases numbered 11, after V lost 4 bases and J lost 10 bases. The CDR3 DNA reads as TGTGCCAGCAGCTCTCCCGGGACAGGGTCAGGCGAGCAGTTCTTC. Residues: CASSSPGTGSGEQFF.

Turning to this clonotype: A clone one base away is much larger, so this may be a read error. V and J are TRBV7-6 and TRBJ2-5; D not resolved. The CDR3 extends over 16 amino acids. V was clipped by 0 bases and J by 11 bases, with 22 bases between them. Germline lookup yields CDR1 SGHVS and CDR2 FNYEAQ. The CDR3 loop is CASSLAHRPESNEQYF. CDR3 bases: TGTGCCAGCAGCTTAGCCCATCGACCCGAGAGCAATGAGCAGTACTTC.

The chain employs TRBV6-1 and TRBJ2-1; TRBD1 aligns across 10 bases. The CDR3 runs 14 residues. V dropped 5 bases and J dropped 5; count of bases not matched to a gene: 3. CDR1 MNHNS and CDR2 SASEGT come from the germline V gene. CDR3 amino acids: CASSWTGGNNEQFF. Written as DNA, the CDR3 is TGTGCCAGCAGTTGGACAGGGGGTAACAATGAGCAGTTCTTC.

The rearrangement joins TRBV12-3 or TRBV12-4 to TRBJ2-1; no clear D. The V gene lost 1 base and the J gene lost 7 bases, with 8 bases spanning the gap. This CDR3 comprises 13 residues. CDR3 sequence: CASSLGVRNEQFF. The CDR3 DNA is TGTGCCAGCAGTTTAGGGGTAAGAAATGAGCAGTTCTTC.

CDR3 residues: CASSLQINTEAFF. The CDR3, as DNA: TGTGCCAGCAGTCTACAGATAAACACTGAAGCTTTCTTT. V and J are TRBV6-5 and TRBJ1-1; D call uncertain. Trimming left V 5 bases short and J 2 bases short, with 9 bases between. Per germline, CDR1 MNHEY and CDR2 SVGAGI. This CDR3 contains 13 residues.

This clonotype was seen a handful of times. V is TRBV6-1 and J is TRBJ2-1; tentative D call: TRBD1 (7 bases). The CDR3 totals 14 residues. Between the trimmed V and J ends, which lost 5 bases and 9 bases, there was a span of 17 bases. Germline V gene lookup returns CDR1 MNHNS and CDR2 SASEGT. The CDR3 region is CASSRGTVNGEQFF. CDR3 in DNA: TGTGCCAGCAGTCGCGGGACAGTTAATGGTGAGCAGTTCTTC.

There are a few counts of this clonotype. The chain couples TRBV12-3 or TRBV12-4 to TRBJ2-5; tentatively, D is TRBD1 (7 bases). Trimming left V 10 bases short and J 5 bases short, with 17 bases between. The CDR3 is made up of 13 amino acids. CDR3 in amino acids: CATRQGEEETQYF. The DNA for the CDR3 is TGTGCCACCCGCCAGGGGGAGGAGGAGACCCAGTACTTC.

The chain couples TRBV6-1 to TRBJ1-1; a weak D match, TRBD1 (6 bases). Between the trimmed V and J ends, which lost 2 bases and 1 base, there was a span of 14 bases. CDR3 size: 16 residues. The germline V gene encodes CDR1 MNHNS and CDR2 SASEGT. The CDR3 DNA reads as TGTGCCAGCAGTGAACGGGGCCCGGGGGCGAACACTGAAGCTTTCTTT. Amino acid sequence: CASSERGPGANTEAFF.

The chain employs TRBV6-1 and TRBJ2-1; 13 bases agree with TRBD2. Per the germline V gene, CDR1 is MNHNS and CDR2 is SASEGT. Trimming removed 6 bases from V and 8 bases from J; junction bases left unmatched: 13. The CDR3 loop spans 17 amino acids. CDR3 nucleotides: TGTGCCAGCAGGTCCGGGACTAGCGGGAAGTATGTGGATGAGCAGTTCTTC. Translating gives CASRSGTSGKYVDEQFF.